This T cell receptor beta chain comes out of a study of patients and donors after allogeneic stem cell transplantation (dated by TCRdb to about 2020). Library preparation employed RT-PCR. The listed sequencing device is NextSeq 550. TCRdb trimmed public reads at Q25 via fastp, called clones via MiXCR and kept in-frame beta chains. For every CDR3 protein sequence, its rows merge into one entry that carries the most common genes and DNA. Across this sample there are more than 850,000 distinct CDR3 sequences, with about a sixth seen only once. Of the sample, 5% to 7.5% falls within the top ten clones. CDR1 LGHNA and CDR2 YSLEER are derived from the germline V gene. The CDR3 contains 12 residues, cysteine and phenylalanine counted. Kept here is only the CDR3 DNA, which spans 36 bases and is read in frame from base 1. V lost 11 bases and J lost 5 bases; the stretch between them is 15 bases long. Notes on this clonotype: Its antigen has not been determined. Per-base quality was not reported, and no clone a single base away is much larger than it.

The sequenced material came from blood, either unsorted or a sorted T cell fraction (not recorded which). The V and J genes are TRBV4-3 and TRBJ2-5; the D match is possibly TRBD1 or TRBD2, with 5 bases aligned in each. This TCR derives from a human donor who was either an allogeneic HSCT recipient or a stem cell or donor lymphocyte infusion donor (not recorded which). It is not recorded whose cells these are; they may come from a transplant donor. The base sequence is TGCGCCGTCGAGGGGTTGGCGGAGACCCAGTACTTC. Its amino acids are CAVEGLAETQYF.